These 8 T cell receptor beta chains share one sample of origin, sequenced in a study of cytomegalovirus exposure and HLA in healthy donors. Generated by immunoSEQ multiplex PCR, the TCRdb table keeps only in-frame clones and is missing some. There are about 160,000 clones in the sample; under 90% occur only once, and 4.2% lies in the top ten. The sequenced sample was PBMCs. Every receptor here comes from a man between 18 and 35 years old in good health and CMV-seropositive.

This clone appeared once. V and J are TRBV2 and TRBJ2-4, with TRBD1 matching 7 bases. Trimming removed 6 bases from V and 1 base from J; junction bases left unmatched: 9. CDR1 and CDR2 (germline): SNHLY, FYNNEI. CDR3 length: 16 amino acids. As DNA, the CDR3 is TGTGCCAGCAGCGATACAGGGGCCAGGGCCAAAAACATTCAGTACTTC. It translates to CASSDTGARAKNIQYF. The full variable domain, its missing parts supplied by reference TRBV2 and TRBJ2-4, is EPEVTQTPSHQVTQMGQEVILRCVPISNHLYFYWYRQILGQKVEFLVSFYNNEISEKSEIFDDQFSVERPDGSNFTLKIRSTKLEDSAMYFCASSDTGARAKNIQYFGAGTRLSVL.

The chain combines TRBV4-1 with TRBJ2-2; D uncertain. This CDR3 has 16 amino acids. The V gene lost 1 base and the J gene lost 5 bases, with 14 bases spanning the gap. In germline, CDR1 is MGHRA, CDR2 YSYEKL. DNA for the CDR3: TGCGCCAGCAGCCAAGTATTTAAGCGTCCAACCGGGGAGCTGTTTTTT. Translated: CASSQVFKRPTGELFF.

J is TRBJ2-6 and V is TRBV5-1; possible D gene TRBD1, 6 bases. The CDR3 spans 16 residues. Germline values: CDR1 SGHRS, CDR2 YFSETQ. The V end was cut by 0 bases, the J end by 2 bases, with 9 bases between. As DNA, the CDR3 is TGCGCCAGCAGCTTGGCAGGGGCGGCTGGGGCCAACGTCCTGACTTTC. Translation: CASSLAGAAGANVLTF.

The CDR3 here is CASSPTVEETQYF. In nucleotides, the CDR3 is TGCGCCAGCAGCCCGACAGTTGAAGAGACCCAGTACTTC. The V call is TRBV5-1, the J call TRBJ2-5, with a possible D match to TRBD1 (5 bases). Per the germline V gene, CDR1 is SGHRS and CDR2 is YFSETQ. This CDR3 region has 13 residues. The ends were cut back, 4 bases at V and 3 bases at J, with 10 bases in the middle.

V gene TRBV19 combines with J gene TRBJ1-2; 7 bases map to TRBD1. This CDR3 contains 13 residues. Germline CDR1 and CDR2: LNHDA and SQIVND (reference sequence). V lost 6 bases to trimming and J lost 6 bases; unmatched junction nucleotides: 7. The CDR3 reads CASSQRQGHGYTF. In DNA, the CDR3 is TGTGCCAGTAGCCAGAGACAGGGACATGGCTACACCTTC.

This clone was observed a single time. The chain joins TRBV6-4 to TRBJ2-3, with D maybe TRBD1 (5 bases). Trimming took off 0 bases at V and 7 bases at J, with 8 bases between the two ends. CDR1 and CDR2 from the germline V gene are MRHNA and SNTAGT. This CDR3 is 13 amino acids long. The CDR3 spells CASSDSAGNTQYF. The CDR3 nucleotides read TGTGCCAGCAGTGACTCCGCAGGGAATACGCAGTATTTT.

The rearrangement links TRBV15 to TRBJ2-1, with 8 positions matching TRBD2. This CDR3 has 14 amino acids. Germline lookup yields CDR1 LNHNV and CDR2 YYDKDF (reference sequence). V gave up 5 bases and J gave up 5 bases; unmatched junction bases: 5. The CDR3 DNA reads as TGTGCCACCAGCGTAAGCGGGGGAAACAATGAGCAGTTCTTC. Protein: CATSVSGGNNEQFF.

In DNA, the CDR3 is TGTGCCAGCAGCCCCGACTCTAGCTCTGGAAACACCATATATTTT. Translation: CASSPDSSSGNTIYF. This chain uses TRBV7-3 with TRBJ1-3; D remains ambiguous. The CDR3 sequence is 15 residues long. Trimming stripped 5 bases from V and 0 bases from J, with 11 bases between. Germline V gives CDR1 SGHTA, CDR2 FQGTGA.